The 13 T cell receptor beta chains in this list originate from one sample, sequenced in a study of cytomegalovirus exposure and HLA in healthy donors. Profiled with immunoSEQ multiplex PCR; TCRdb holds only in-frame clones, not every one. The repertoire holds tens of thousands of clones, with around 89% as singletons. The sequencing input was PBMCs. These receptors were collected from a woman younger than 35 in good health and CMV-seronegative.

This sequence joins TRBV5-4 and TRBJ2-3; D perhaps matches TRBD2 (6 bases). Germline assignment: CDR1 SGHNT and CDR2 YYREEE (reference sequence). The CDR3 loop spans 14 amino acids. Trimming removed 6 bases at V and 4 bases at J, with 15 bases between. In nucleotides, the CDR3 is TGTGCCAGCAAAACGGGAGATGGCGCAGATACGCAGTATTTT. Translated, it gives CASKTGDGADTQYF.

The V and J genes are TRBV19 and TRBJ2-7; 7 nucleotides align to TRBD2. The length of the CDR3 is 16 residues. V lost 4 bases to trimming and J lost 0 bases; unmatched junction nucleotides: 9. In germline, CDR1 is LNHDA, CDR2 SQIVND (reference sequence). The CDR3 DNA is TGTGCCAGTAGTAAAACGAGCGGGAAGAGCTCCTACGAGCAGTACTTC. This gives the protein CASSKTSGKSSYEQYF.

This clone was seen just once. The rearrangement uses TRBV13 and TRBJ2-3; D unresolved. V was shortened by 6 bases and J by 0 bases, with 7 bases between the two germline ends. The CDR3 has 13 residues. Per the germline V gene, CDR1 is PRHDT and CDR2 is FYEKMQ (reference sequence). Here the CDR3 reads CASSYGSTDTQYF. The CDR3 coding sequence is TGTGCCAGCAGTTACGGTAGCACAGATACGCAGTATTTT.

The gene calls are TRBV27 and TRBJ2-1, with D maybe TRBD1 (7 bases). V lost 10 bases to trimming and J lost 4 bases, with 17 bases between them. The CDR3 extends over 14 amino acids. CDR1 is MNHEY and CDR2 is SMNVEV in the germline V gene (reference sequence). CDR3 in DNA: TGTGCCACCCTCAGGAGGGACAGATACAATGAGCAGTTCTTC. Translating it yields CATLRRDRYNEQFF.

V and J are TRBV18 and TRBJ1-1, with D perhaps TRBD1 (6 bases). The CDR3 runs to 13 residues. Trimming took 8 bases from V and 7 from J, leaving 17 bases between them. Per the germline V gene, CDR1 is KGHSH and CDR2 is LQKENI. CDR3 loop: CASTEGGVDEAFF. DNA of the CDR3: TGTGCCAGCACGGAAGGGGGAGTTGATGAAGCTTTCTTT.

This chain links TRBV5-1 with TRBJ2-5, with no clear D. CDR3 length equals 14 residues. Germline V lookup: CDR1 SGHRS, CDR2 YFSETQ. Between the trimmed V and J ends, which lost 4 bases and 1 base, there was a span of 11 bases. As DNA, the CDR3 is TGCGCCAGCAGCCCCACACCCATCCAAGAGACCCAGTACTTC. Protein: CASSPTPIQETQYF.

The chain is built from TRBV2 and TRBJ1-2; 7 nucleotides match TRBD1. The V gene's germline CDR1 is SNHLY and CDR2 FYNNEI. The CDR3 is 13 residues long. V shed 9 bases and J 4 bases; nucleotides not matched to a gene: 8. Here the CDR3 DNA reads TGTGCCAGAAGACAGGGATTTAGCTATGGCTACACCTTC. Protein product: CARRQGFSYGYTF.

The chain couples TRBV11-2 to TRBJ1-5; D gene uncertain. This CDR3 region has 13 residues. CDR1 and CDR2 (germline): SGHAT, FQNNGV. Between the trimmed V and J ends, which lost 2 bases and 3 bases, there was a span of 5 bases. As DNA, the CDR3 is TGTGCCAGCAGCTTAACAGACAATCAGCCCCAGCATTTT. Amino acid sequence: CASSLTDNQPQHF.

The chain is built from TRBV27 and TRBJ2-3; 8 nucleotides line up with TRBD2. The CDR3 is 16 amino acids. Trimming took 8 bases from V and 0 from J; bases not matched to a gene: 10. From germline, CDR1 is MNHEY and CDR2 SMNVEV (reference sequence). The CDR3 is CASGLAGRASTDTQYF. CDR3 bases: TGTGCCAGCGGCTTAGCGGGGAGGGCTAGCACAGATACGCAGTATTTT.

The rearrangement joins TRBV2 to TRBJ2-7; 8 bases match TRBD2. CDR3 size: 13 residues. Looked up from germline, CDR1 is SNHLY and CDR2 is FYNNEI. J lost 3 bases, V lost 3 bases, and 1 base had no gene match. In nucleotides, the CDR3 is TGTGCCAGCAGTGACCGGGAGGGCTACGAGCAGTACTTC. This codes for CASSDREGYEQYF.

CDR3: CASSQRRKGYNEQFF. CDR3 nucleotides: TGTGCCAGCAGCCAAAGGAGGAAGGGCTACAATGAGCAGTTCTTC. This chain joins TRBV7-3 and TRBJ2-1; possible D gene TRBD2, 5 bases. Germline V CDR1 and CDR2: SGHTA, FQGTGA. Trimming took off 5 bases at V and 3 bases at J, with 14 bases between the two ends. This CDR3 contains 15 residues.

V gene TRBV10-3 combines with J gene TRBJ2-7, with TRBD1 matching over 10 bases. Per germline, CDR1 ENHRY and CDR2 SYGVKD. CDR3 size: 16 residues. V lost 6 bases and J lost 3; bases outside the gene matches: 11. The CDR3 protein is CAIRNPGTGDDYEQYF. The DNA of the CDR3 is TGTGCCATCAGAAACCCCGGGACAGGGGATGACTACGAGCAGTACTTC.

The chain links TRBV28 to TRBJ1-4; D gene uncertain. V lost 3 bases and J lost 6, with 23 bases in between. The CDR3 extends over 18 amino acids. Germline V lookup: CDR1 MDHEN, CDR2 SYDVKM. The CDR3 spells CASSFGRRFGETDEKLFF. For the CDR3, the DNA is TGTGCCAGCAGTTTCGGCCGGAGATTCGGGGAGACGGATGAAAAACTGTTTTTT.